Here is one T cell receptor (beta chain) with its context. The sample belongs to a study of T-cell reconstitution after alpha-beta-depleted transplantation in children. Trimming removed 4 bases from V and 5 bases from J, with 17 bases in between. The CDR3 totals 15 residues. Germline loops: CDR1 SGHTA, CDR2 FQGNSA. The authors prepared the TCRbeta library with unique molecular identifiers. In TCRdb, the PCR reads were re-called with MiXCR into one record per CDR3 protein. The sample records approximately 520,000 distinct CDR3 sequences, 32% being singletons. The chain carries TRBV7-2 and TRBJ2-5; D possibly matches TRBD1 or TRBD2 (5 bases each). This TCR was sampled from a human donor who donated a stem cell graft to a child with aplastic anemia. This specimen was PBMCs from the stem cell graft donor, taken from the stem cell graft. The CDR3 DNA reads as TGTGCCAGCAGCTCGAGTTCCGGGACCCACGAGACCCAGTACTTC. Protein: CASSSSSGTHETQYF.